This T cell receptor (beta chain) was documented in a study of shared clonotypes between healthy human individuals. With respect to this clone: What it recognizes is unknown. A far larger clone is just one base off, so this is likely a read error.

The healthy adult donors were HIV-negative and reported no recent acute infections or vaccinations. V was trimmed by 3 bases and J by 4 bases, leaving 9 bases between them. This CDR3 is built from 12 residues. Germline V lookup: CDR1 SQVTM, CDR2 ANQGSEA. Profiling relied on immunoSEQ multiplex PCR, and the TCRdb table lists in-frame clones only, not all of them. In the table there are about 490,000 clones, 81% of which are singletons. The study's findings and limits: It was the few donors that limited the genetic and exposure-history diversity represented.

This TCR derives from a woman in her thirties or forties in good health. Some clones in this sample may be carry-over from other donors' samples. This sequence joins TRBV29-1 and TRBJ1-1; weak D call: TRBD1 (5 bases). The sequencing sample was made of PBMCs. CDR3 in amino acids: CSVDGALTEAFF. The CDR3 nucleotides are TGCAGCGTTGACGGGGCTCTCACTGAAGCTTTCTTT.